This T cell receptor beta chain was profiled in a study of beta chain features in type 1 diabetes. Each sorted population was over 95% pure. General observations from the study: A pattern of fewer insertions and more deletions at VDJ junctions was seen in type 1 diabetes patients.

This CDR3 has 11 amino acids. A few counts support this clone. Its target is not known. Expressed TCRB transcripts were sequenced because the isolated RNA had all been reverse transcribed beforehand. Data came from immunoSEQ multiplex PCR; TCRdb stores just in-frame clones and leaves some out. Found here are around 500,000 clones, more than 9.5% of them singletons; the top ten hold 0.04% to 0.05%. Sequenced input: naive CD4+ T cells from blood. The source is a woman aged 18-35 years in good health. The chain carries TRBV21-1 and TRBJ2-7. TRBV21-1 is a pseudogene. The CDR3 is CAYLACLEQYF. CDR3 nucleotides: TGTGCCTACCTTGCCTGCTTGGAGCAGTACTTC.